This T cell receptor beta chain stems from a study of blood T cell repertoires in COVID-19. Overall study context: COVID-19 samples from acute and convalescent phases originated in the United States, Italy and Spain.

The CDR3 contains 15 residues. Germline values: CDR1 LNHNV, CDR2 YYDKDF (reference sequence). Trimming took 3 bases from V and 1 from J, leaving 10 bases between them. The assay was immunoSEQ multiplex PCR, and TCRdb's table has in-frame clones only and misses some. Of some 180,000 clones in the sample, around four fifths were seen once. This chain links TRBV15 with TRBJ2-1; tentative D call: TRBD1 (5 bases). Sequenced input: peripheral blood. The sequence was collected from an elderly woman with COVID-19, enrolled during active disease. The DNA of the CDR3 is TGTGCCACCAGCAGGAGTGGGGCATCCTACAATGAGCAGTTCTTC. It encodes CATSRSGASYNEQFF.